A single sample gave rise to the 11 T cell receptor beta chains below, sequenced in a study of blood T cell repertoires in COVID-19. Only in-frame clones appear in the TCRdb table, and some are missing; sequencing was by immunoSEQ multiplex PCR. The repertoire has some 99,000 clones, about 85% of them found once; the top ten carry approximately 4.9%. Sequenced sample: peripheral blood. These receptors all stem from a man between 65 and 79 years old with acute or convalescent COVID-19.

This clone was seen only a few times. The rearrangement uses TRBV4-1 and TRBJ1-2; possibly TRBD1 for D (5 bases). This CDR3 has 15 residues. The germline V gene encodes CDR1 MGHRA and CDR2 YSYEKL. V was cut by 0 bases and J by 6 bases, with 14 bases left in between. This chain's CDR3 is CASSQDWEGRDGYTF. The CDR3, as DNA: TGCGCCAGCAGCCAAGATTGGGAGGGACGTGATGGCTACACCTTC.

This clone was counted once. The V and J genes are TRBV6-5 and TRBJ2-3; 10 bases fit TRBD1. The CDR3 runs 15 residues. Germline V CDR1 and CDR2: MNHEY, SVGAGI. V gave up 6 bases and J gave up 6 bases; unmatched junction bases: 9. The CDR3 DNA follows: TGTGCCAGCAGCATAGGGACAGGGGTTTCCGATACGCAGTATTTT. This translates into CASSIGTGVSDTQYF.

V is TRBV9 and J is TRBJ2-2; weak D call: TRBD1 (6 bases). This CDR3 has 13 amino acids. The V end was cut by 0 bases, the J end by 7 bases, with 7 bases between. CDR1 is SGDLS, CDR2 YYNGEE, per germline. The CDR3 protein is CASSVAGVGELFF. The CDR3 DNA reads TGTGCCAGCAGCGTAGCAGGGGTCGGGGAGCTGTTTTTT.

The chain has TRBV7-2 and TRBJ2-1, with D perhaps TRBD1 (6 bases). CDR1 and CDR2 from the germline V gene are SGHTA and FQGNSA. V was shortened by 1 base and J by 9 bases, with 10 bases between the two germline ends. This CDR3 comprises 13 residues. The CDR3 DNA follows: TGTGCCAGCAGCTTAGATGGGGGCAGTGAGCAGTTCTTC. This codes for CASSLDGGSEQFF.

This sequence joins TRBV28 and TRBJ1-3, with D possibly matching TRBD1 (5 bases). Between the trimmed V and J ends, which lost 5 bases and 0 bases, there was a span of 8 bases. This CDR3 spans 14 amino acids. Per germline, CDR1 MDHEN and CDR2 SYDVKM. In DNA form, the CDR3 reads TGTGCCAGCAGTCCGGGGGACTCTGGAAACACCATATATTTT. Translating it yields CASSPGDSGNTIYF.

This sequence joins TRBV5-8 and TRBJ2-1; no clear D. The CDR3 contains 15 residues. Germline loops: CDR1 SGHTS, CDR2 YDEGEE. V was pared by 0 bases and J by 6 bases, with 13 bases between. Here the CDR3 DNA reads TGTGCCAGCAGCTTGGACGGGTTCCTAGGCAATGAGCAGTTCTTC. Its protein is CASSLDGFLGNEQFF. Combining the CDR3 with reference TRBV5-8 and TRBJ2-1 gives the whole variable domain EAGVTQSPTHLIKTRGQQATLRCSPISGHTSVYWYQQALGLGLQFLLWYDEGEERNRGNFPPRFSGRQFPNYSSELNVNALELEDSALYLCASSLDGFLGNEQFFGPGTRLTVL.

The chain employs TRBV3-1 (or the pseudogene TRBV3-2) and TRBJ1-5; no firm D call. Trimming took off 0 bases at V and 5 bases at J, with 5 bases between the two ends. Germline CDR1 and CDR2: LGHDT and YNNKEL (reference sequence). The length of the CDR3 is 13 residues. CDR3 sequence (DNA): TGTGCCAGCAGCCAAGATCCCGATCAGCCCCAGCATTTT. Translation: CASSQDPDQPQHF.

The genes are TRBV9 and TRBJ2-5; TRBD1 is a possible D gene (5 bases). CDR3 length equals 15 residues. V was cut by 4 bases and J by 4 bases, with 17 bases left in between. Germline CDR1 reads SGDLS; CDR2 reads YYNGEE. The chain's CDR3 is CASSTTVGEGETQYF. In DNA form, the CDR3 reads TGTGCCAGCAGCACAACTGTAGGGGAAGGAGAGACCCAGTACTTC.

The genes are TRBV5-6 and TRBJ2-7; TRBD2 might be the D (6 bases). The CDR3 runs 14 residues. V shed 3 bases and J shed 2 bases, with 12 bases lying between them. Germline V lookup: CDR1 SGHDT, CDR2 YYEEEE. The CDR3, as DNA: TGTGCCAGCAGCTACACGGGACTGACCTACGAGCAGTACGTC. This gives the protein CASSYTGLTYEQYV.

The chain employs TRBV7-2 and TRBJ1-6; 11 bases align to TRBD1. Trimming removed 4 bases from V and 17 bases from J; junction bases left unmatched: 10. In germline, CDR1 is SGHTA, CDR2 FQGNSA. The CDR3 length is 14 residues. Here the CDR3 DNA reads TGTGCCAGCAGCTACCCCTCGGGACAGGGGGGGTTCCACTTT. Its protein product is CASSYPSGQGGFHF.

This chain uses TRBV29-1 with TRBJ1-2, with 9 bases aligning to TRBD1. Trimming cost V 7 bases and J 2 bases; bases outside gene matches: 2. The CDR3 extends over 12 amino acids. From germline, CDR1 is SQVTM and CDR2 ANQGSEA. The DNA of the CDR3 is TGCAGCGGAGGGACAGGGAACTATGGCTACACCTTC. This gives the protein CSGGTGNYGYTF.